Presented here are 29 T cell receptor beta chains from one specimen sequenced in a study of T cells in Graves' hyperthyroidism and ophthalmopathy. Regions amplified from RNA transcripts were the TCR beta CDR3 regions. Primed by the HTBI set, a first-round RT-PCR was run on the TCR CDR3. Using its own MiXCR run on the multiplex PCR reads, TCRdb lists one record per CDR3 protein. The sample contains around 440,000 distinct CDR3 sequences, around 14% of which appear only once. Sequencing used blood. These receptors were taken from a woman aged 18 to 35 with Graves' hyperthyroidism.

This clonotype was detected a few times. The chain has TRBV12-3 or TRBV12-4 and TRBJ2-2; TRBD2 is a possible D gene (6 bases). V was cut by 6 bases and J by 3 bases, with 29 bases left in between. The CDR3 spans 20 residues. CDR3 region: CASRMGGVDWGMRDTGELFF. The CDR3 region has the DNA TGTGCCAGCAGAATGGGCGGGGTCGACTGGGGGATGCGCGACACCGGGGAGCTGTTTTTT.

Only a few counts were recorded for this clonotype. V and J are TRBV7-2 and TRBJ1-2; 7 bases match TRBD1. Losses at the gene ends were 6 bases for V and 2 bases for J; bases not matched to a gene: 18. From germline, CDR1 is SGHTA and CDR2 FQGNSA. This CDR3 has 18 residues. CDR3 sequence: CASSGWEKTGAMNYGYTF. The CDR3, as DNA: TGTGCCAGCAGTGGGTGGGAGAAAACAGGGGCCATGAACTATGGCTACACCTTC.

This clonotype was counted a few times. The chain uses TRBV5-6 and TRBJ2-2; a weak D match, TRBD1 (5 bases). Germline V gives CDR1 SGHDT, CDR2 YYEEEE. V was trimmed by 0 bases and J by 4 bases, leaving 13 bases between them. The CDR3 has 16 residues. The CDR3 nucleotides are TGTGCCAGCAGCTTGGGTGGGGCAGGCCTCACCGGGGAGCTGTTTTTT. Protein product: CASSLGGAGLTGELFF. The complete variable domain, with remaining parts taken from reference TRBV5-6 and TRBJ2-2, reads DAGVTQSPTHLIKTRGQQVTLRCSPKSGHDTVSWYQQALGQGPQFIFQYYEEEERQRGNFPDRFSGHQFPNYSSELNVNALLLGDSALYLCASSLGGAGLTGELFFGEGSRLTVL.

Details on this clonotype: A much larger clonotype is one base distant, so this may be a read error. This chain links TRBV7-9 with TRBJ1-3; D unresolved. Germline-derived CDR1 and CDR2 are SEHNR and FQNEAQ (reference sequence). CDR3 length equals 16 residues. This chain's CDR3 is CAGSQQMRVSGNTIYF. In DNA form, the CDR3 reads TGTGCCGGCAGCCAGCAAATGAGGGTATCTGGAAACACCATATATTTT. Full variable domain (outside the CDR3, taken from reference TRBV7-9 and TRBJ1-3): DTGVSQNPRHKITKRGQNVTFRCDPISEHNRLYWYRQTLGQGPEFLTYFQNEAQLEKSRLLSDRFSAERPKGSFSTLEIQRTEQGDSAMYLCAGSQQMRVSGNTIYFGEGSWLTVV.

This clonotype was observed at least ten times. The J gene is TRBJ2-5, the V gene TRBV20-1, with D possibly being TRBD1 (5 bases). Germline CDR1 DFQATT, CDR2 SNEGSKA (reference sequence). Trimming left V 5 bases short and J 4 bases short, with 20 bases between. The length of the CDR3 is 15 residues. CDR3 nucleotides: TGCAGTGCTTCCTTAGGGGTAGGGATCATAGAGACCCAGTACTTC. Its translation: CSASLGVGIIETQYF.

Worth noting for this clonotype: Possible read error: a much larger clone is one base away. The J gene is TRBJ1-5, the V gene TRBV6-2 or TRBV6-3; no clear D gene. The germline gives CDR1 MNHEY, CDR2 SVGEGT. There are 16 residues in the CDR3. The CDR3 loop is CASSYDSGFSNRPQHF. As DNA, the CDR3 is TGTGCCAGCAGTTACGATTCCGGATTTAGCAATCGGCCCCAGCATTTT.

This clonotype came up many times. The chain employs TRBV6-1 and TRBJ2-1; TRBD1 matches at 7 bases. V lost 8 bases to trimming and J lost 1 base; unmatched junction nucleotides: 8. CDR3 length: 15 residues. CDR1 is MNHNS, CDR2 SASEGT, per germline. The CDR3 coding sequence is TGTGCCAGCGGCGGACAGGCTGGATCCTACAATGAGCAGTTCTTC. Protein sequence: CASGGQAGSYNEQFF.

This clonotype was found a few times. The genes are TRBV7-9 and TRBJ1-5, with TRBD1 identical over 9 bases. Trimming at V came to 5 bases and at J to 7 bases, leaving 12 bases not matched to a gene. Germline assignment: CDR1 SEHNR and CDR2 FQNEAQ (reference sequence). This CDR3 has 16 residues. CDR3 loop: CASSPSTGGGWQPQHF. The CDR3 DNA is TGTGCCAGCAGCCCTTCTACAGGGGGCGGATGGCAGCCCCAGCATTTT. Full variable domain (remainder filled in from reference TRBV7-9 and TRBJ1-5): DTGVSQNPRHKITKRGQNVTFRCDPISEHNRLYWYRQTLGQGPEFLTYFQNEAQLEKSRLLSDRFSAERPKGSFSTLEIQRTEQGDSAMYLCASSPSTGGGWQPQHFGDGTRLSIL.

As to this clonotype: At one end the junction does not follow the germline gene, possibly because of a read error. CDR3 protein: CASSLIDRGDGYAF. CDR3 DNA sequence: TGTGCCAGCAGTTTAATAGACAGGGGGGATGGCTACGCCTTC. The chain combines TRBV27 with TRBJ1-2; 9 bases map to TRBD1. CDR3 length: 14 residues. The germline V gene encodes CDR1 MNHEY and CDR2 SMNVEV (reference sequence).

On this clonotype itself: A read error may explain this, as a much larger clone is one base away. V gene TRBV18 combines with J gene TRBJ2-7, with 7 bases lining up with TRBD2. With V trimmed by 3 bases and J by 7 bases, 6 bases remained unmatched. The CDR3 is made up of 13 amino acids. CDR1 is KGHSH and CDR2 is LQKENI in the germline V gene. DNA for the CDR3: TGTGCCAGCTCACCTTGGGAGGGGAATGAGCAGTACTTC. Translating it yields CASSPWEGNEQYF.

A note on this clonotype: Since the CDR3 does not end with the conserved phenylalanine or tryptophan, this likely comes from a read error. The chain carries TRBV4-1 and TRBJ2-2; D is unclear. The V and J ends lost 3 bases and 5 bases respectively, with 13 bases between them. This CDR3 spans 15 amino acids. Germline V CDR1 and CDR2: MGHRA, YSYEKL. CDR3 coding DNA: TGCGCCAGCAGCCAGCCCTGGGAAAGAACCGGGGAGCTGTTTCTT. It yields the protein CASSQPWERTGELFL.

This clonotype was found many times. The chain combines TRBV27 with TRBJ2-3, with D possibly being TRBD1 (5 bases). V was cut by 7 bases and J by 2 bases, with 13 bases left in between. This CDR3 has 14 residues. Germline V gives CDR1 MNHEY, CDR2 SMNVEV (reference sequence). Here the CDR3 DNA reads TGTGCCAGCACCGGCGAAGGGGCCACAGATACGCAGTATTTT. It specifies CASTGEGATDTQYF.

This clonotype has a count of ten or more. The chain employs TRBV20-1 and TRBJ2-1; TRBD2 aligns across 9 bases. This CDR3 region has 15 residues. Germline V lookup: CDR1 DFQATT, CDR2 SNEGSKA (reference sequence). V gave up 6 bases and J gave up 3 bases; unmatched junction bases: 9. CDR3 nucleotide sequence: TGCAGTGCGCCCCTAGCGGGGAGAAACTACAATGAGCAGTTCTTC. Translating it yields CSAPLAGRNYNEQFF.

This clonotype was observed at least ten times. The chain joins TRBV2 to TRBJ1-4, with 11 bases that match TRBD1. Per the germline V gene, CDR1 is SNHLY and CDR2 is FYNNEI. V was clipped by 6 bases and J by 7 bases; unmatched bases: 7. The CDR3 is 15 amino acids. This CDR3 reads CASRDRGPFFEKLFF. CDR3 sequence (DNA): TGTGCCAGCAGGGACAGGGGGCCGTTTTTTGAAAAACTGTTTTTT.

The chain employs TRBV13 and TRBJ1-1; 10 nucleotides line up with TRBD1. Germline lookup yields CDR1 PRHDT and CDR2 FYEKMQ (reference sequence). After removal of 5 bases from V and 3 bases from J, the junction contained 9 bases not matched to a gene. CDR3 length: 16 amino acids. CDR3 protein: CASSLPGQGDDTEAFF. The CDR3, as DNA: TGTGCCAGCAGCCTACCCGGACAGGGGGACGACACTGAAGCTTTCTTT.

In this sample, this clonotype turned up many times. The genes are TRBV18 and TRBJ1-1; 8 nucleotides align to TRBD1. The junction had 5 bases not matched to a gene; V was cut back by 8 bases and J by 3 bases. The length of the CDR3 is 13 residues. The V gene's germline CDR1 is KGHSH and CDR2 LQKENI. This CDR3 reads CASRTGGDTEAFF. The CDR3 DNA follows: TGTGCCAGCCGCACAGGGGGGGACACTGAAGCTTTCTTT.

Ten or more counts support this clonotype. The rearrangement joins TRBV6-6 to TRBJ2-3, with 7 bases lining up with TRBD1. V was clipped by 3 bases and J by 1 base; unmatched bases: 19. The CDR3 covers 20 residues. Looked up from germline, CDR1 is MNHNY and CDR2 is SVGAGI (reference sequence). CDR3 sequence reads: CASSYVAGGFWRSGTDTQYF. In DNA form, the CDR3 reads TGTGCCAGCAGTTATGTGGCAGGGGGTTTTTGGAGGTCGGGCACAGATACGCAGTATTTT.

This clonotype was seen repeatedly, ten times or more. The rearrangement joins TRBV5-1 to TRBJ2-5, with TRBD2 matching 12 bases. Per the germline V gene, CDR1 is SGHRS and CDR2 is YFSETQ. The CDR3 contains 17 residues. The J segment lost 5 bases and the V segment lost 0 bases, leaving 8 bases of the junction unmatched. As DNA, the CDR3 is TGCGCCAGCAGCTTGGTTCGACTAGCGGGAGATTTCGAGACCCAGTACTTC. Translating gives CASSLVRLAGDFETQYF. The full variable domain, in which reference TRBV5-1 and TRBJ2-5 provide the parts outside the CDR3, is KAGVTQTPRYLIKTRGQQVTLSCSPISGHRSVSWYQQTPGQGLQFLFEYFSETQRNKGNFPGRFSGRQFSNSRSEMNVSTLELGDSALYLCASSLVRLAGDFETQYFGPGTRLLVL.

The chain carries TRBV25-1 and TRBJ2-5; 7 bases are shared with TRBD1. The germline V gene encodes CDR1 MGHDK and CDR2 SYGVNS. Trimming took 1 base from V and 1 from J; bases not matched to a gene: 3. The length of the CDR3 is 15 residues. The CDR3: CASSELGQFQETQYF. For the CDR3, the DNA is TGTGCCAGCAGTGAATTGGGACAGTTCCAAGAGACCCAGTACTTC.

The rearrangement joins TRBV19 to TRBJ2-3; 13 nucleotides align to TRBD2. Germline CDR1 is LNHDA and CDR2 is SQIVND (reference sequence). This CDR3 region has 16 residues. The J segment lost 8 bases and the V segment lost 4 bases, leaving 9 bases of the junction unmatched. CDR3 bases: TGTGCCAGTAGTAGCCGGACTAGCGGGGGTGAGGGTACGCAGTATTTT. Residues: CASSSRTSGGEGTQYF.

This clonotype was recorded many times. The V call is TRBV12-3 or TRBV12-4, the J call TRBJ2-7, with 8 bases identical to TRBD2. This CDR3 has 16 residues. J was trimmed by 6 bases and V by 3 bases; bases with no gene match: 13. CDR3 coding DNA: TGTGCCAGCAGTTTCCAGGCCTCCGGACTAGCAGTCGAGCAGTACTTC. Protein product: CASSFQASGLAVEQYF.

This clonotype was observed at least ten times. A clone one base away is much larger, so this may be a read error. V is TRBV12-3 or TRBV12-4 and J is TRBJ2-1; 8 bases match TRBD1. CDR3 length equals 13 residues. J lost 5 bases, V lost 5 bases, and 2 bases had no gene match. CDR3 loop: CASSRTGNNEQFF. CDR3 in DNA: TGTGCCAGCAGTCGGACAGGGAACAATGAGCAGTTCTTC.

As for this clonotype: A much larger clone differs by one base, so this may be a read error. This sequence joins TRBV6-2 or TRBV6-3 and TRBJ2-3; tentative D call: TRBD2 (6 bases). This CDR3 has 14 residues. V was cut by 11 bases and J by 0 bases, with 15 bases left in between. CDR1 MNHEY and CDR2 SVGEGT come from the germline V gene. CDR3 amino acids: CAASAGISTDTQYF. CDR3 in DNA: TGTGCCGCCTCGGCGGGAATAAGCACAGATACGCAGTATTTT.

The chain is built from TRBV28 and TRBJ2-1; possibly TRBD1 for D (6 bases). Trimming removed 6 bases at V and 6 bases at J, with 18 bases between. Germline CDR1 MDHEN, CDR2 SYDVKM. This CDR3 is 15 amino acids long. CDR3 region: CASSTGTLEGNEQFF. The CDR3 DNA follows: TGTGCCAGCAGCACCGGGACACTTGAAGGCAATGAGCAGTTCTTC.

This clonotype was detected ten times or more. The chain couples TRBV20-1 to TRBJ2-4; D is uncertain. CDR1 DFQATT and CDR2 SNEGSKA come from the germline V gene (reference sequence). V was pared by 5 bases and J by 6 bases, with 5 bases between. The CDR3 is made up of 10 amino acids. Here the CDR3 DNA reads TGCAGTGCTCTTACAAACATTCAGTACTTC. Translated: CSALTNIQYF.

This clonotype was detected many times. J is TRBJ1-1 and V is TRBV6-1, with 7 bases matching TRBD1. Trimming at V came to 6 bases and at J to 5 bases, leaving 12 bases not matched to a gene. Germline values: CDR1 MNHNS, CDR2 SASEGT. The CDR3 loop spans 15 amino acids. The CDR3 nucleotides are TGTGCCAGCAGAGATCGCTCGACAGGGCTTACTGAAGCTTTCTTT. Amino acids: CASRDRSTGLTEAFF.

For the CDR3, the DNA is TGTGCCAGCAGCGACTTCCCCCGGGGTACCGGGGAGCTGTTTTTT. This encodes CASSDFPRGTGELFF. This sequence joins TRBV7-3 and TRBJ2-2; the D gene is possibly TRBD2 (5 bases). Germline loops: CDR1 SGHTA, CDR2 FQGTGA. The CDR3 sequence is 15 residues long. Trimming took off 5 bases at V and 5 bases at J, with 15 bases between the two ends. Variable domain in full (rest from reference TRBV7-3 and TRBJ2-2): GAGVSQTPSNKVTEKGKYVELRCDPISGHTALYWYRQSLGQGPEFLIYFQGTGAADDSGLPNDRFFAVRPEGSVSTLKIQRTERGDSAVYLCASSDFPRGTGELFFGEGSRLTVL.

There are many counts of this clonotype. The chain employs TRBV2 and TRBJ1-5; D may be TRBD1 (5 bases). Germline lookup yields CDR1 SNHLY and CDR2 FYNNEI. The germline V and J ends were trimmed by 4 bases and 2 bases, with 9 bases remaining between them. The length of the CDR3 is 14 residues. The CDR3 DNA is TGTGCCAGCAGTGGACAGACCCGCAATCAGCCCCAGCATTTT. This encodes CASSGQTRNQPQHF.

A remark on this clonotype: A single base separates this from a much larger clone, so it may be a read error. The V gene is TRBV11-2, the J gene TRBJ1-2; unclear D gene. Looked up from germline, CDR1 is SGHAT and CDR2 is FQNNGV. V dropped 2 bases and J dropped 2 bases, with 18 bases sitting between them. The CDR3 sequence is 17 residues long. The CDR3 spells CASSLPAYRTRNYGYTF. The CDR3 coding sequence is TGTGCCAGCAGCTTACCTGCTTACCGCACTCGAAACTATGGCTACACCTTC.